Detailed here is one TCR beta chain. Its antigen is still unknown. This record belongs to a study of cytomegalovirus exposure and HLA in healthy donors. Study-wide results and caveats: Earlier analysis yielded a pattern in which most TCR beta V segments were productive about 90% or about 30% of the time.

60 Vbeta and 13 Jbeta primers were used in PCR. The data were produced by immunoSEQ multiplex PCR, yet TCRdb's version contains in-frame clones alone and is incomplete. Found here are about 160,000 clones, roughly 80% of them singletons; the top ten hold about 2.1%. Trimming shortened V by 2 bases and J by 3 bases, and 8 bases separated the two germline ends. Germline V CDR1 and CDR2: SGHKS, YYEKEE (reference sequence). The CDR3 runs 13 residues. The sample comprised PBMCs. The gene calls are TRBV5-5 and TRBJ1-1, with TRBD1 as a possible D gene (5 bases). The clonotype was recovered from a female donor in good health and CMV-seronegative. The CDR3 loop reads CASSFLGDTEAFF. The DNA for the CDR3 is TGTGCCAGCAGCTTCCTAGGGGACACTGAAGCTTTCTTT.